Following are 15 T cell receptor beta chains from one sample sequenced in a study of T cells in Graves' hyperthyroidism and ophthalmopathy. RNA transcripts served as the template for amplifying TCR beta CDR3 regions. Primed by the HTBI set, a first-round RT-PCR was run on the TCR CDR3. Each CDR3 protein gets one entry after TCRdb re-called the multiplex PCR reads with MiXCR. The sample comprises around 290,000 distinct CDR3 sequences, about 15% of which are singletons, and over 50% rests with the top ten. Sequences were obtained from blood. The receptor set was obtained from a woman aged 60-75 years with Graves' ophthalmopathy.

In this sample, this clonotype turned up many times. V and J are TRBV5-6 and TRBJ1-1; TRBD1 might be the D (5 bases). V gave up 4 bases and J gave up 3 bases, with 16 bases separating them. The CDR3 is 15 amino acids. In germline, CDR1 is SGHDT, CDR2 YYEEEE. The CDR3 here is CASSRDRKLYTEAFF. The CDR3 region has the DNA TGTGCCAGCAGCCGGGACCGGAAGTTGTACACTGAAGCTTTCTTT.

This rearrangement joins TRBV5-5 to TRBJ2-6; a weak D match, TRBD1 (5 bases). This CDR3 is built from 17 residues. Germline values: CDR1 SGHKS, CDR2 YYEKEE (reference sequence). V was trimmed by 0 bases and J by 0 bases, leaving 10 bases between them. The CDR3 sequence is CASSLAQGSSGANVLTF. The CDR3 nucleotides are TGTGCCAGCAGCTTGGCGCAGGGTAGCTCTGGGGCCAACGTCCTGACTTTC.

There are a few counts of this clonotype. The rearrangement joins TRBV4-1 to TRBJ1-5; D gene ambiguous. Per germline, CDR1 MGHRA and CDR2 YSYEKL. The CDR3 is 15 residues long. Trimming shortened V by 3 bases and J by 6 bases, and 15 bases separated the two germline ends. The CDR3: CASSQAGESSQPQHF. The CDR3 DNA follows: TGCGCCAGCAGCCAGGCGGGTGAAAGTAGTCAGCCCCAGCATTTT.

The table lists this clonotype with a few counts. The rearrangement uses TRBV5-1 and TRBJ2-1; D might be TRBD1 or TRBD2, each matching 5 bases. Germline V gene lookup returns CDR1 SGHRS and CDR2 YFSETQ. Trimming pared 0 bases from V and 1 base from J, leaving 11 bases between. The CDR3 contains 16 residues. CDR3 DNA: TGCGCCAGCAGCTTGGATGGGGGACGATCCTACAATGAGCAGTTCTTC. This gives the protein CASSLDGGRSYNEQFF. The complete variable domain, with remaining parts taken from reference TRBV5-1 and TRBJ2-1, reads KAGVTQTPRYLIKTRGQQVTLSCSPISGHRSVSWYQQTPGQGLQFLFEYFSETQRNKGNFPGRFSGRQFSNSRSEMNVSTLELGDSALYLCASSLDGGRSYNEQFFGPGTRLTVL.

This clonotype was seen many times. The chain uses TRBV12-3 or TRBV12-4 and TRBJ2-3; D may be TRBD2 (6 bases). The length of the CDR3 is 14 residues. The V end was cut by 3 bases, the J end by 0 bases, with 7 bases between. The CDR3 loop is CASSFAGSTDTQYF. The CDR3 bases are TGTGCCAGCAGTTTCGCGGGGAGCACAGATACGCAGTATTTT.

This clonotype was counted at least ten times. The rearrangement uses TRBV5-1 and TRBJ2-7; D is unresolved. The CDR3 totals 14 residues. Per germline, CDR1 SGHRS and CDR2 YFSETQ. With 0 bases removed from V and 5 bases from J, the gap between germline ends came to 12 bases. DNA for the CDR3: TGCGCCAGCAGCTTGGACCCCCGGAATAACGAGCAGTACTTC. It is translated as CASSLDPRNNEQYF.

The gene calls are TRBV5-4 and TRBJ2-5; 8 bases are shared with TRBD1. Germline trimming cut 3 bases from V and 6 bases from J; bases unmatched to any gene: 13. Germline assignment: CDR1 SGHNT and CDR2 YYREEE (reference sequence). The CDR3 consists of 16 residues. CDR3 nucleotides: TGTGCCAGCAGCTCCGAAGGACAGGGATGGGGGAAGACCCAGTACTTC. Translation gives CASSSEGQGWGKTQYF.

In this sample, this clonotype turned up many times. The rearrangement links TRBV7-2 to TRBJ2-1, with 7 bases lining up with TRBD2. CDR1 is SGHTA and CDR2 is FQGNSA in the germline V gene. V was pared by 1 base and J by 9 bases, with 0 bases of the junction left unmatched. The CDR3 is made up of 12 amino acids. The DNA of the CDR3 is TGTGCCAGCAGCTTAGGGGAGGGTGAGCAGTTCTTC. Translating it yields CASSLGEGEQFF.

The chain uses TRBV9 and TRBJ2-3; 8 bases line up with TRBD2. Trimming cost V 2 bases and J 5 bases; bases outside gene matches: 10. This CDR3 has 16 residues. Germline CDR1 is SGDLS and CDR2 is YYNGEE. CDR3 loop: CASSVRLAGPRDTQYF. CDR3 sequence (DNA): TGTGCCAGCAGCGTCAGGCTAGCGGGCCCGCGAGATACGCAGTATTTT.

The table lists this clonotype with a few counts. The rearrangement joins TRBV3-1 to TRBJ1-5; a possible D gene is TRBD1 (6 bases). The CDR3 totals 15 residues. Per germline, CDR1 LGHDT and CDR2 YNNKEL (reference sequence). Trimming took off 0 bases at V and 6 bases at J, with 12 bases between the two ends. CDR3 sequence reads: CASSQESPGAQPQHF. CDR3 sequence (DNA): TGTGCCAGCAGCCAAGAGTCCCCAGGGGCTCAGCCCCAGCATTTT.

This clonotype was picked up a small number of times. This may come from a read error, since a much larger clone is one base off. This CDR3 reads CASNPGGDNEQFF. CDR3 in DNA: TGTGCCAGCAACCCCGGAGGGGACAATGAGCAGTTCTTC. The chain recombines TRBV28 with TRBJ2-1; D perhaps matches TRBD2 (6 bases). CDR1 is MDHEN and CDR2 is SYDVKM in the germline V gene. CDR3 length: 13 residues. V lost 7 bases, J lost 5 bases, and 12 bases lay in between. Filled out from reference TRBV28 and TRBJ2-1, the complete variable domain reads DVKVTQSSRYLVKRTGEKVFLECVQDMDHENMFWYRQDPGLGLRLIYFSYDVKMKEKGDIPEGYSVSREKKERFSLILESASTNQTSMYLCASNPGGDNEQFFGPGTRLTVL.

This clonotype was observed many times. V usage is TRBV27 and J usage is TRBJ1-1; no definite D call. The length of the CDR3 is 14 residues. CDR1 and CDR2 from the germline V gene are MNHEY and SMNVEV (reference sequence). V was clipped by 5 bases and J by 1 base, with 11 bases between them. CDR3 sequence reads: CASSNAGANTEAFF. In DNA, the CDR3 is TGTGCCAGCAGTAATGCGGGAGCGAACACTGAAGCTTTCTTT.

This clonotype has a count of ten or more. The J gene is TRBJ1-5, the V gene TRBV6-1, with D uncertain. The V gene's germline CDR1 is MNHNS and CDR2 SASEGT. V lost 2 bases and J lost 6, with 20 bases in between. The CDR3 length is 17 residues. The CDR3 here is CASSERSRLQRGQPQHF. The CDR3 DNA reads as TGTGCCAGCAGTGAAAGATCAAGGCTGCAGCGGGGTCAGCCCCAGCATTTT.

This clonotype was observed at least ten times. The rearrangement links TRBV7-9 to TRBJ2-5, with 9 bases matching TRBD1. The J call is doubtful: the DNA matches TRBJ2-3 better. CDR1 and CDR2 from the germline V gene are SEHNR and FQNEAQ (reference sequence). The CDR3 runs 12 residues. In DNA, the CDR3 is TGTGCCAGCAGCCTCGACAGGGGGTCGCAGTATTTT. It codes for CASSLDRGSQYF.

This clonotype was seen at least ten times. CDR3 residues: CASSYRRRDNGYTF. As DNA, the CDR3 is TGTGCCAGCAGTTACCGTCGGAGGGACAATGGCTACACCTTC. This chain links TRBV6-5 with TRBJ1-2; possibly TRBD1 for D (6 bases). Germline loops: CDR1 MNHEY, CDR2 SVGAGI. The V end lost 2 bases, the J end lost 6 bases, and 13 bases lay between the germline ends. There are 14 residues in the CDR3.